Below, 16 T cell receptor beta chains from the same sample are listed, as sequenced in a study of OX40 agonist ivuxolimab in advanced cancers. The data were produced by immunoSEQ multiplex PCR, yet TCRdb's version contains in-frame clones alone and is incomplete. The sample lists about 61,000 clones, over 80% occurring once. The sequencing here drew on CD4+ or CD8+ T cells sorted from blood, taken in a trial of the OX40 agonist ivuxolimab. These receptors came from an adult with an advanced solid tumor such as melanoma, head and neck, liver or kidney cancer.

CDR3 amino acids: CASSLNTGELFF. CDR3 sequence (DNA): TGTGCCAGCAGCCTGAACACCGGGGAGCTGTTTTTT. J is TRBJ2-2 and V is TRBV7-3; no clear D. The germline gives CDR1 SGHTA, CDR2 FQGTGA. Trimming left V 5 bases short and J 1 base short, with 2 bases between. The CDR3 totals 12 residues.

This clone has more than one count but fewer than ten. V is TRBV5-4 and J is TRBJ1-5, with D unresolved. Trimming shortened V by 4 bases and J by 4 bases, and 6 bases separated the two germline ends. The CDR3 contains 12 residues. Germline lookup yields CDR1 SGHNT and CDR2 YYREEE (reference sequence). CDR3 region: CASSTPNQPQHF. The CDR3 coding sequence is TGTGCCAGCAGCACACCTAATCAGCCCCAGCATTTT.

The CDR3 nucleotides are TGTGCCAGCAGCTTGGTCCCATCAAAGAGCCCGGACACTGAAGCTTTCTTT. Translation gives CASSLVPSKSPDTEAFF. J is TRBJ1-1 and V is TRBV5-4, with D unclear. The V end lost 0 bases, the J end lost 3 bases, and 18 bases lay between the germline ends. Germline CDR1 reads SGHNT; CDR2 reads YYREEE (reference sequence). The CDR3 loop spans 17 amino acids. Filled out from reference TRBV5-4 and TRBJ1-1, the complete variable domain reads ETGVTQSPTHLIKTRGQQVTLRCSSQSGHNTVSWYQQALGQGPQFIFQYYREEENGRGNFPPRFSGLQFPNYSSELNVNALELDDSALYLCASSLVPSKSPDTEAFFGQGTRLTVV.

This clone has only a few counts. The CDR3 loop is CASSVQPDSYEQYF. In DNA, the CDR3 is TGTGCCAGTAGTGTGCAGCCCGACTCCTACGAGCAGTACTTC. The chain employs TRBV19 and TRBJ2-7, with no clear D. The germline V gene has CDR1 LNHDA and CDR2 SQIVND (reference sequence). Trimming took off 5 bases at V and 0 bases at J, with 11 bases between the two ends. This CDR3 comprises 14 residues.

V and J are TRBV9 and TRBJ2-7, with 9 bases matching TRBD1. V trimming: 0 bases; J trimming: 4 bases; junction bases outside the gene matches: 5. The CDR3 runs to 15 residues. CDR1 is SGDLS and CDR2 is YYNGEE in the germline V gene. The CDR3: CASSVAPGTGYEQYF. CDR3 sequence (DNA): TGTGCCAGCAGCGTAGCTCCCGGGACAGGGTACGAGCAGTACTTC.

This clone was observed a few times. The same CDR3 arises from other DNA sequences in this sample as well. V gene TRBV5-6 combines with J gene TRBJ1-5; D is unresolved. Germline V gene sequence: CDR1 SGHDT, CDR2 YYEEEE. V lost 4 bases, J lost 1 base, and 9 bases lay in between. This CDR3 has 14 residues. For the CDR3, the DNA is TGTGCCAGCAGCCTCGGACTGAGCAATCAGCCCCAGCATTTT. Translated: CASSLGLSNQPQHF. Full variable domain (remainder filled in from reference TRBV5-6 and TRBJ1-5): DAGVTQSPTHLIKTRGQQVTLRCSPKSGHDTVSWYQQALGQGPQFIFQYYEEEERQRGNFPDRFSGHQFPNYSSELNVNALLLGDSALYLCASSLGLSNQPQHFGDGTRLSIL.

The chain employs TRBV9 and TRBJ1-1; TRBD1 agrees at 8 bases. With V trimmed by 4 bases and J by 5 bases, 7 bases remained unmatched. CDR1 and CDR2 from the germline V gene are SGDLS and YYNGEE. This CDR3 has 14 residues. The CDR3 reads CASSQGQGKTEAFF. The CDR3, as DNA: TGTGCCAGCAGCCAAGGACAGGGAAAAACTGAAGCTTTCTTT.

V and J are TRBV6-6 and TRBJ2-1; D is possibly TRBD1 (5 bases). The CDR3 has 15 residues. From germline, CDR1 is MNHNY and CDR2 SVGAGI (reference sequence). V dropped 7 bases and J dropped 6 bases, with 19 bases sitting between them. The CDR3 bases are TGTGCCAGCAACCTAGACAGTCAGTACGGCAATGAGCAGTTCTTC. This codes for CASNLDSQYGNEQFF.

This clone was seen a few times. The genes are TRBV5-5 and TRBJ2-7, with 8 nucleotides matching TRBD1. The ends lost 2 bases at V and 6 bases at J; junction bases unmatched: 7. Germline V lookup: CDR1 SGHKS, CDR2 YYEKEE (reference sequence). The CDR3 contains 14 residues. CDR3: CASSFRTGNGEQYF. The CDR3 nucleotides read TGTGCCAGCAGCTTTAGGACAGGGAACGGCGAGCAGTACTTC.

This sequence joins TRBV7-2 and TRBJ1-1; unclear D gene. Trimming took 5 bases from V and 0 from J, leaving 19 bases between them. The CDR3 is 17 amino acids. Germline-derived CDR1 and CDR2 are SGHTA and FQGNSA. The CDR3 region is CASSQAGRLSMNTEAFF. CDR3 coding DNA: TGTGCCAGCAGCCAAGCAGGCAGATTATCCATGAACACTGAAGCTTTCTTT.

The table lists this clone with a few counts. This chain uses TRBV7-8 with TRBJ1-6; D is ambiguous. V dropped 1 base and J dropped 8 bases, with 6 bases sitting between them. This CDR3 has 13 amino acids. In germline, CDR1 is SGHVS, CDR2 FQNEAQ. In DNA, the CDR3 is TGTGCCAGCAGCTTAGGTCGGTATTCACCCCTCCACTTT. It translates to CASSLGRYSPLHF.

This sequence joins TRBV28 and TRBJ1-2; D uncertain. The CDR3 contains 14 residues. The germline gives CDR1 MDHEN, CDR2 SYDVKM. V dropped 2 bases and J dropped 6 bases, with 13 bases sitting between them. The CDR3 DNA is TGTGCCAGCAGTTTACAGCGCAAAGGGAATGGCTACACCTTC. Translation gives CASSLQRKGNGYTF.

The chain has TRBV18 and TRBJ2-5; D is undetermined. The CDR3 covers 15 residues. Germline V gene lookup returns CDR1 KGHSH and CDR2 LQKENI. V was clipped by 0 bases and J by 1 base, with 9 bases between them. This chain's CDR3 is CASSPPGTAQETQYF. Here the CDR3 DNA reads TGTGCCAGCTCACCACCTGGAACAGCCCAAGAGACCCAGTACTTC. The complete variable domain, with remaining parts taken from reference TRBV18 and TRBJ2-5, reads NAGVMQNPRHLVRRRGQEARLRCSPMKGHSHVYWYRQLPEEGLKFMVYLQKENIIDESGMPKERFSAEFPKEGPSILRIQQVVRGDSAAYFCASSPPGTAQETQYFGPGTRLLVL.

Note on this clone: This sample includes further DNA sequences coding for the same CDR3. The V gene is TRBV15, the J gene TRBJ2-7, with D perhaps matching TRBD1 (6 bases). The CDR3 runs to 14 residues. Germline V gene data show CDR1 as LNHNV and CDR2 as YYDKDF (reference sequence). The V end lost 3 bases, the J end lost 1 base, and 10 bases lay between the germline ends. The CDR3 bases are TGTGCCACCAGCAGGGACAGAGTGTCCTACGAGCAGTACTTC. Protein product: CATSRDRVSYEQYF.

This clone was picked up a small number of times. The V and J genes are TRBV5-1 and TRBJ2-2, with D tentatively TRBD1 or TRBD2 (5 bases each). Per germline, CDR1 SGHRS and CDR2 YFSETQ. Trimming removed 5 bases from V and 1 base from J, with 27 bases in between. The CDR3 extends over 20 amino acids. The CDR3 sequence: CASSRYRGDTASWNTGELFF. The CDR3 region has the DNA TGCGCCAGCAGTAGGTATAGGGGAGACACCGCCTCGTGGAACACCGGGGAGCTGTTTTTT.

The genes are TRBV19 and TRBJ2-7; 8 nucleotides match TRBD1. The J segment lost 6 bases and the V segment lost 2 bases, leaving 6 bases of the junction unmatched. This CDR3 comprises 14 residues. Per the germline V gene, CDR1 is LNHDA and CDR2 is SQIVND (reference sequence). The CDR3 loop is CASSIQGAGSEQYF. DNA of the CDR3: TGTGCCAGTAGTATACAGGGGGCTGGCTCCGAGCAGTACTTC.